This T cell receptor (beta chain) was retrieved from a study of T cells in Graves' hyperthyroidism and ophthalmopathy. The trim removed 3 bases at V and 6 bases at J, leaving 11 bases unmatched. The CDR3 is 16 residues long. The germline CDR1 and CDR2 sequences are KGHSH and LQKENI. Among ophthalmopathy patients, the Clinical Activity Score reached at least 3, the NOSPECS grade reached at least 4, and duration remained under 3 months. RNA transcripts provided the source from which TCR beta CDR3 regions were amplified. HTBI primers were the set used in a first-round RT-PCR of the TCR CDR3. One entry per CDR3 protein results from TCRdb running MiXCR on the multiplex PCR reads. The repertoire has roughly 530,000 distinct CDR3 sequences, 15% to 20% of them found once; the top ten carry around 17%. This clonotype appeared a few times.

This clonotype was obtained from a woman aged 18-35 years with Graves' ophthalmopathy. The sample taken for sequencing was blood. The chain joins TRBV18 to TRBJ2-7, with 10 nucleotides matching TRBD1. The DNA for the CDR3 is TGTGCCAGCTCACCGTTACCCGGGACAGGGGCCTCCGAGCAGTACTTC. Translating gives CASSPLPGTGASEQYF. Looking up the rest from reference TRBV18 and TRBJ2-7 gives the full variable domain: NAGVMQNPRHLVRRRGQEARLRCSPMKGHSHVYWYRQLPEEGLKFMVYLQKENIIDESGMPKERFSAEFPKEGPSILRIQQVVRGDSAAYFCASSPLPGTGASEQYFGPGTRLTVT.